The 5 T cell receptor beta chains in this list originate from one sample, sequenced in a study of shared clonotypes between healthy human individuals. Repertoires were generated with immunoSEQ multiplex PCR, while TCRdb's copy carries only in-frame clones and drops some. The sample has 2 million to 2.5 million clones, more than 80% seen once; the top ten hold 0.35% to 0.45%. Input material: naive CD4+ T cells from PBMCs. The subset here: CD45RA+ positively selected. The source of these receptors is a man younger than 35 in good health. Some clones in this sample may be carry-over from other donors' samples.

The chain links TRBV5-1 to TRBJ2-7, with TRBD1 identical over 8 bases. Per the germline V gene, CDR1 is SGHRS and CDR2 is YFSETQ. Trimming took 4 bases from V and 6 from J; bases not matched to a gene: 12. The CDR3 is 15 residues long. This CDR3 reads CASSIPGGDLSEQYF. As DNA, the CDR3 is TGCGCCAGCAGCATTCCAGGGGGCGATCTGTCCGAGCAGTACTTC.

This clone appeared once. The chain has TRBV7-6 and TRBJ1-1; D gene unclear. V lost 0 bases to trimming and J lost 5 bases, with 13 bases between them. The germline CDR1 and CDR2 sequences are SGHVS and FNYEAQ. The CDR3 runs 15 residues. The DNA for the CDR3 is TGTGCCAGCAGCTTAGCTACTGTGTCAGAGACTGAAGCTTTCTTT. Translating it yields CASSLATVSETEAFF. The entire variable domain, with the rest obtained from reference TRBV7-6 and TRBJ1-1, is as follows: GAGVSQSPRYKVTKRGQDVALRCDPISGHVSLYWYRQALGQGPEFLTYFNYEAQQDKSGLPNDRFSAERPEGSISTLTIQRTEQRDSAMYRCASSLATVSETEAFFGQGTRLTVV.

As for this clone: The sample carries other DNA sequences with the same CDR3. The CDR3 nucleotides read TGTGCCAGCAGTCCCCGGACTAGCGGGAGGCCCTACGAGCAGTACTTC. This translates into CASSPRTSGRPYEQYF. The chain joins TRBV27 to TRBJ2-7; 14 nucleotides line up with TRBD2. J was trimmed by 2 bases and V by 5 bases; bases with no gene match: 5. The CDR3 has 16 amino acids. Germline V gives CDR1 MNHEY, CDR2 SMNVEV (reference sequence).

The J gene is TRBJ1-1, the V gene TRBV19; TRBD1 agrees at 9 bases. Trimming at V came to 9 bases and at J to 3 bases, leaving 8 bases not matched to a gene. The CDR3 runs to 14 residues. The germline V gene encodes CDR1 LNHDA and CDR2 SQIVND (reference sequence). CDR3 in DNA: TGTGCCAGCGAAAACAGGGGGCGCGACACTGAAGCTTTCTTT. This sequence encodes CASENRGRDTEAFF. Drawing the rest from reference TRBV19 and TRBJ1-1, the complete variable domain is DGGITQSPKYLFRKEGQNVTLSCEQNLNHDAMYWYRQDPGQGLRLIYYSQIVNDFQKGDIAEGYSVSREKKESFPLTVTSAQKNPTAFYLCASENRGRDTEAFFGQGTRLTVV.

This clone has only a few counts. The chain carries TRBV2 and TRBJ2-5; possible D gene TRBD1, 6 bases. V was pared by 6 bases and J by 5 bases, with 19 bases between. Germline CDR1 reads SNHLY; CDR2 reads FYNNEI. The CDR3 runs to 15 residues. CDR3 DNA: TGTGCCAGCAGGCGAACGTACCTGCAGGGGGAGACCCAGTACTTC. Its protein product is CASRRTYLQGETQYF.